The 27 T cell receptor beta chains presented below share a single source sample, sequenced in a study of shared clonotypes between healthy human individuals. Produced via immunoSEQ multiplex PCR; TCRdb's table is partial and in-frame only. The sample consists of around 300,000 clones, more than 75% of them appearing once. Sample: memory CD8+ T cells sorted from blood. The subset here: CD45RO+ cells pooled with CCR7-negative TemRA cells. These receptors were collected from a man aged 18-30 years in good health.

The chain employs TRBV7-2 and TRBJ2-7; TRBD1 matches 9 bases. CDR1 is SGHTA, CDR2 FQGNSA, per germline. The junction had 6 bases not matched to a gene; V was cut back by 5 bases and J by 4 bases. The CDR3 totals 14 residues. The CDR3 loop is CASSIQGARYEQYF. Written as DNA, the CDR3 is TGTGCCAGCAGCATACAGGGGGCTAGGTACGAGCAGTACTTC.

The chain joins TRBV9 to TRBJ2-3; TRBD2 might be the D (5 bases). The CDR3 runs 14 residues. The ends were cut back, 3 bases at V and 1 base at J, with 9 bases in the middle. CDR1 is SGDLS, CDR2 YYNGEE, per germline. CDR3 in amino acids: CASSASRGTDTQYF. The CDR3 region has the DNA TGTGCCAGCAGCGCATCGAGGGGCACAGATACGCAGTATTTT.

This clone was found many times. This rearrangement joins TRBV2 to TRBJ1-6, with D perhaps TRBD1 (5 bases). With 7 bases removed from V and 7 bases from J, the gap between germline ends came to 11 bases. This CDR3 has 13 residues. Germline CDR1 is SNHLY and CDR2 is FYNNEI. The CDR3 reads CASNGAANSPLHF. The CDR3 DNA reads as TGTGCCAGCAACGGGGCTGCCAATTCACCCCTCCACTTT.

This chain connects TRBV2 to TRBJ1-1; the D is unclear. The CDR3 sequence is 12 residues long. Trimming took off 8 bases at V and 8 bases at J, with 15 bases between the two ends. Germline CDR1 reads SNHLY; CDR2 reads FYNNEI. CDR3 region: CASWEVTAEAFF. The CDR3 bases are TGTGCCAGCTGGGAGGTTACAGCAGAAGCTTTCTTT.

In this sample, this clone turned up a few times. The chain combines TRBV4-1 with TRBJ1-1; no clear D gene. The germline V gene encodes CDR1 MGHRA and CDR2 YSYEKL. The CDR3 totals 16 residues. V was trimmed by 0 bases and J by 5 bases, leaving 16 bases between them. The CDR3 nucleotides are TGCGCCAGCAGCCAAGAGATGCATCCAATCAATACTGAAGCTTTCTTT. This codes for CASSQEMHPINTEAFF.

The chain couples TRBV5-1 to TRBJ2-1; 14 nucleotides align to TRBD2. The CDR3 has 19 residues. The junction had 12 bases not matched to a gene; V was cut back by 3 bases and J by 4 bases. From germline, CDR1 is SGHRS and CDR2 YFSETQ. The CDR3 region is CASSSGPGTSGRGYNEQFF. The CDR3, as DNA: TGCGCCAGCAGCTCCGGCCCCGGGACTAGCGGGAGAGGGTACAATGAGCAGTTCTTC.

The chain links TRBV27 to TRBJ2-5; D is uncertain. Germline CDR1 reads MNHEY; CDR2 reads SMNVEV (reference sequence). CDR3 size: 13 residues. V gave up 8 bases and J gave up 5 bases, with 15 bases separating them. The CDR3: CASRVSLHETQYF. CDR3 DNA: TGTGCCAGCCGCGTTTCCTTGCATGAGACCCAGTACTTC.

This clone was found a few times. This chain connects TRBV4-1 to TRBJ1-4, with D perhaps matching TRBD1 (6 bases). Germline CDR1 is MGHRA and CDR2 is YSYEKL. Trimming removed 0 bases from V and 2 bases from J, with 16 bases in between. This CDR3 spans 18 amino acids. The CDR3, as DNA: TGCGCCAGCAGCCAAGAGGGAGGGGGTTGGTGGACTAATGAAAAACTGTTTTTT. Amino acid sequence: CASSQEGGGWWTNEKLFF.

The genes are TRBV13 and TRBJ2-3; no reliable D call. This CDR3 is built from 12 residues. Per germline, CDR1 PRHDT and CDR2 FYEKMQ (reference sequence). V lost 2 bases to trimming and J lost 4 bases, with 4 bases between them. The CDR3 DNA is TGTGCCAGCAGCTTATGGTCAGATACGCAGTATTTT. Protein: CASSLWSDTQYF.

In nucleotides, the CDR3 is TGTGCCAGCAGCTTAGGGGGAGGGGAGGGAACCTACGAGCAGTACTTC. Translation: CASSLGGGEGTYEQYF. The gene calls are TRBV7-9 and TRBJ2-7, with 7 bases identical to TRBD2. V lost 1 base, J lost 2 bases, and 8 bases stayed unmatched. Germline CDR1 SEHNR, CDR2 FQNEAQ (reference sequence). This CDR3 is 16 amino acids long.

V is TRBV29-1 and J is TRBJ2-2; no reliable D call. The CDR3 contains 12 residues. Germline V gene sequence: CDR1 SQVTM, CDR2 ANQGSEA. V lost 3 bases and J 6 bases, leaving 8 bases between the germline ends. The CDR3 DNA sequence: TGCAGCGTTGATGGGCAGGCCGGGGAGCTGTTTTTT. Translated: CSVDGQAGELFF.

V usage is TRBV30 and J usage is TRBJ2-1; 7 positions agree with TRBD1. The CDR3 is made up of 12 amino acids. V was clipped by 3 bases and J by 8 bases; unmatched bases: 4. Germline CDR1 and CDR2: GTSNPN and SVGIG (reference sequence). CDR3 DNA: TGTGCCTGGAGCGGGACAGCCGATGAGCAGTTCTTC. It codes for CAWSGTADEQFF.

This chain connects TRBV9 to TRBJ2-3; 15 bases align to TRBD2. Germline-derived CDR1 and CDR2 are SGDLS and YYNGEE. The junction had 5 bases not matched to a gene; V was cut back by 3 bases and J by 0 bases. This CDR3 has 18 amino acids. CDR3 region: CASSGTSGRAISTDTQYF. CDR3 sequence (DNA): TGTGCCAGCAGCGGGACTAGCGGGAGGGCCATAAGCACAGATACGCAGTATTTT.

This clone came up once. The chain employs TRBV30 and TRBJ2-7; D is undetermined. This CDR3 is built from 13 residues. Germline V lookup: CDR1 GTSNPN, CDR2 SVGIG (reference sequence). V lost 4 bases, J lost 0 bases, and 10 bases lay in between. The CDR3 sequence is CAWNFRSSYEQYF. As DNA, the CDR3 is TGTGCCTGGAATTTCAGGAGCTCCTACGAGCAGTACTTC. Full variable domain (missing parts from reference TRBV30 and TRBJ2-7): SQTIHQWPATLVQPVGSPLSLECTVEGTSNPNLYWYRQAAGRGLQLLFYSVGIGQISSEVPQNLSASRPQDRQFILSSKKLLLSDSGFYLCAWNFRSSYEQYFGPGTRLTVT.

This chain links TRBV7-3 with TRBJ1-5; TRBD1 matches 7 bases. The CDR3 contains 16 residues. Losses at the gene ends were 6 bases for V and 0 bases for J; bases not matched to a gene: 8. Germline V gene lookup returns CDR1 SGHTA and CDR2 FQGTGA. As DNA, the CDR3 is TGTGCCAGCAGGACAGGGCCCCTTTATAGCAATCAGCCCCAGCATTTT. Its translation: CASRTGPLYSNQPQHF.

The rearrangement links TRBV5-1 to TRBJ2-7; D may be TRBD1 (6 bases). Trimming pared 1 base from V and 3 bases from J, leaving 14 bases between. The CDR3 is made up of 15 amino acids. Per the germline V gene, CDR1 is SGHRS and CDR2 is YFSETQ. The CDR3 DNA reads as TGCGCCAGCAGCTTGAGGGGACAAGACCTCTACGAGCAGTACTTC. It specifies CASSLRGQDLYEQYF.

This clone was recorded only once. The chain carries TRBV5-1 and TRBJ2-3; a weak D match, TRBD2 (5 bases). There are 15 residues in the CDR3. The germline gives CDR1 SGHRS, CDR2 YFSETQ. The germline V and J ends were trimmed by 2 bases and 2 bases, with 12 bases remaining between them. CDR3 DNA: TGCGCCAGCAGCTTAGTGGGAGCCATCACAGATACGCAGTATTTT. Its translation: CASSLVGAITDTQYF.

The CDR3 spells CASSFLGYNEQFF. The DNA of the CDR3 is TGTGCCAGCAGTTTCCTCGGTTACAATGAGCAGTTCTTC. This rearrangement joins TRBV27 to TRBJ2-1; no clear D gene. The CDR3 extends over 13 amino acids. Deletions cut 3 bases from V and 4 bases from J, with 7 bases between. Germline-derived CDR1 and CDR2 are MNHEY and SMNVEV (reference sequence).

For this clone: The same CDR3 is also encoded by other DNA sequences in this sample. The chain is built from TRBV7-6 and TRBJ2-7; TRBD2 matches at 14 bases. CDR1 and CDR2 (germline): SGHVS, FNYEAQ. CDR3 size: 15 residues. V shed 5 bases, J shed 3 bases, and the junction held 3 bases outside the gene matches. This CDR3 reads CASSPGTSGSYEQYF. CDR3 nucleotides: TGTGCCAGCAGCCCCGGGACTAGCGGGAGCTACGAGCAGTACTTC.

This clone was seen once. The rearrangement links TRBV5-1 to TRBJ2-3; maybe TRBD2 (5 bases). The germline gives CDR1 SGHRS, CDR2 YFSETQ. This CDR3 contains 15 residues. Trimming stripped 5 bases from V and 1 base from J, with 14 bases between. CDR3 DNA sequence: TGCGCCAGCAGTCCAGGACTGGGCCGCACAGATACGCAGTATTTT. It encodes CASSPGLGRTDTQYF. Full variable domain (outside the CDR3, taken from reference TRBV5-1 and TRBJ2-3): KAGVTQTPRYLIKTRGQQVTLSCSPISGHRSVSWYQQTPGQGLQFLFEYFSETQRNKGNFPGRFSGRQFSNSRSEMNVSTLELGDSALYLCASSPGLGRTDTQYFGPGTRLTVL.

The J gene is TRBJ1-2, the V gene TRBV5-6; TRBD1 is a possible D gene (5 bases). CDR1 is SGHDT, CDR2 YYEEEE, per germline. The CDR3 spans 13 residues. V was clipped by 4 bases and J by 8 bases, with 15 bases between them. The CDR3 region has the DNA TGTGCCAGCAGCGCGCAGGGTGAATACGGCTACACCTTC. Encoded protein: CASSAQGEYGYTF.

The CDR3: CAWSPLGPDISEQFF. CDR3 sequence (DNA): TGTGCCTGGAGCCCACTGGGACCGGATATAAGTGAGCAGTTCTTC. V gene TRBV30 combines with J gene TRBJ2-1; D assignment may be TRBD1 or TRBD2 (5 bases each). Trimming left V 3 bases short and J 9 bases short, with 21 bases between. Germline V gene data show CDR1 as GTSNPN and CDR2 as SVGIG (reference sequence). CDR3 size: 15 residues. The variable domain in full, completed from reference TRBV30 and TRBJ2-1, reads SQTIHQWPATLVQPVGSPLSLECTVEGTSNPNLYWYRQAAGRGLQLLFYSVGIGQISSEVPQNLSASRPQDRQFILSSKKLLLSDSGFYLCAWSPLGPDISEQFFGPGTRLTVL.

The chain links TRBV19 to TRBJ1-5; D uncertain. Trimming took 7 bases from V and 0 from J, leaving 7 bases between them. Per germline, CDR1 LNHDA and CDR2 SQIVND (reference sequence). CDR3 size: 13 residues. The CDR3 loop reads CASTDYSNQPQHF. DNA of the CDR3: TGTGCCAGTACAGACTATAGCAATCAGCCCCAGCATTTT.

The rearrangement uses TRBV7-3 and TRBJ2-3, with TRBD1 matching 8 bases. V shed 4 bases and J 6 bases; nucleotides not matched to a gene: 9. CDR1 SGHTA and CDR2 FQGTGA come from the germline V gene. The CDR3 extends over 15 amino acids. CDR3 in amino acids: CASSSTGATIDTQYF. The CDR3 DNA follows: TGTGCCAGCAGCTCGACAGGGGCTACGATTGATACGCAGTATTTT.

Written as DNA, the CDR3 is TGTGCCAGCAGCTCCACCCCCTTCTACGAGCAGTACTTC. Encoded protein: CASSSTPFYEQYF. The chain carries TRBV9 and TRBJ2-7; D gene unclear. The CDR3 totals 13 residues. V lost 4 bases, J lost 3 bases, and 11 bases lay in between. Germline values: CDR1 SGDLS, CDR2 YYNGEE.

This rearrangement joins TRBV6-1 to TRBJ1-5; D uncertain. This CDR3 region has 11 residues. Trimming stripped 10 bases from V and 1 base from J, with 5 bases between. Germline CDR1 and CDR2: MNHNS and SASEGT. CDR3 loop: CATGSNQPQHF. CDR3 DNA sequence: TGTGCCACTGGGAGCAATCAGCCCCAGCATTTT.

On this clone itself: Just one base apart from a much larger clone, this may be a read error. CDR3 loop: CASSLGHTYEQYF. CDR3 bases: TGTGCCAGCAGCCTGGGACACACCTACGAGCAGTACTTC. The V gene is TRBV27, the J gene TRBJ2-7; weak D call: TRBD1 (6 bases). The CDR3 sequence is 13 residues long. V lost 6 bases, J lost 2 bases, and 11 bases lay in between. The germline CDR1 and CDR2 sequences are MNHEY and SMNVEV (reference sequence).